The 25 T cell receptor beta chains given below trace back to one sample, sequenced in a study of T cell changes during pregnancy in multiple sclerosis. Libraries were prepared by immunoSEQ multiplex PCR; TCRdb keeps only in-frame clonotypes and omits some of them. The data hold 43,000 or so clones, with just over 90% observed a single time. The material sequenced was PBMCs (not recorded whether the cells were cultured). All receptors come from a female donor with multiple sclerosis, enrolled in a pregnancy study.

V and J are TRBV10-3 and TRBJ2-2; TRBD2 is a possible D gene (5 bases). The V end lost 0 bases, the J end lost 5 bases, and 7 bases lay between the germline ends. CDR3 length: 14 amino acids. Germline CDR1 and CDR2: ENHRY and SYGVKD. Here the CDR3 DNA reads TGTGCCATCAGTGAGTCGCGGAGGACCGGGGAGCTGTTTTTT. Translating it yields CAISESRRTGELFF.

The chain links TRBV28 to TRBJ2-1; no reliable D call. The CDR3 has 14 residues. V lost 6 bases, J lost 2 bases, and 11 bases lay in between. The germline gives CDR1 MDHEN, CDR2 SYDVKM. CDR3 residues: CASRWEGPYNEQFF. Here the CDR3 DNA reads TGTGCCAGCAGATGGGAAGGGCCCTACAATGAGCAGTTCTTC.

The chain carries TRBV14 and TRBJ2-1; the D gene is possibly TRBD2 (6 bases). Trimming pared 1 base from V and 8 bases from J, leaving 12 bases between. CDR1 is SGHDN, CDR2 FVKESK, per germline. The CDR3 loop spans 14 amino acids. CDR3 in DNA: TGTGCCAGCAGCCAAGCCGGGACTCCCCATGAGCAGTTCTTC. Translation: CASSQAGTPHEQFF.

CDR3 DNA sequence: TGCGCCAGCAGCGTAGACAAAGCTGGAAACACCATATATTTT. Translating gives CASSVDKAGNTIYF. The rearrangement joins TRBV5-1 to TRBJ1-3, with D uncertain. Germline V gene data show CDR1 as SGHRS and CDR2 as YFSETQ. This CDR3 is built from 14 residues. The germline V and J ends were trimmed by 4 bases and 2 bases, with 10 bases remaining between them. The variable domain in full, with the rest retrieved from reference TRBV5-1 and TRBJ1-3, is KAGVTQTPRYLIKTRGQQVTLSCSPISGHRSVSWYQQTPGQGLQFLFEYFSETQRNKGNFPGRFSGRQFSNSRSEMNVSTLELGDSALYLCASSVDKAGNTIYFGEGSWLTVV.

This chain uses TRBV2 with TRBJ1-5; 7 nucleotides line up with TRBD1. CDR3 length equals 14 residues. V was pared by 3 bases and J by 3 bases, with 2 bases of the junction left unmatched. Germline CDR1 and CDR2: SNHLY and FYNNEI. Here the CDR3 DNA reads TGTGCCAGCAGTGACGGACAGGCCAATCAGCCCCAGCATTTT. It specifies CASSDGQANQPQHF.

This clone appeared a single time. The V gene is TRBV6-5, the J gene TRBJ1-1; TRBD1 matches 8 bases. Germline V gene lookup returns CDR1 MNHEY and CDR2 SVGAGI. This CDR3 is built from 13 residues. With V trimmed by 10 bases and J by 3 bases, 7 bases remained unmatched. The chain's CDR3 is CATRTGRDTEAFF. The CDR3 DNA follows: TGTGCCACCAGGACAGGGAGGGACACTGAAGCTTTCTTT.

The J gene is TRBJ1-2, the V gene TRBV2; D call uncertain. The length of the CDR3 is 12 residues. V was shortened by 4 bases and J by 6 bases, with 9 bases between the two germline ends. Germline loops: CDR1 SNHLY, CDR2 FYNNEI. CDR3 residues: CASSARGHGYTF. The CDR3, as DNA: TGTGCCAGCAGTGCAAGAGGCCATGGCTACACCTTC.

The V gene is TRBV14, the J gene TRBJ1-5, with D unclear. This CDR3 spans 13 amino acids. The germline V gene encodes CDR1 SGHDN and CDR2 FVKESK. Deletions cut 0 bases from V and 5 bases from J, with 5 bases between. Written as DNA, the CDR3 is TGTGCCAGCAGCCAAGATCTTTATCAGCCCCAGCATTTT. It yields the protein CASSQDLYQPQHF. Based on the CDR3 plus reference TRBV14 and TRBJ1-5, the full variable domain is EAGVTQFPSHSVIEKGQTVTLRCDPISGHDNLYWYRRVMGKEIKFLLHFVKESKQDESGMPNNRFLAERTGGTYSTLKVQPAELEDSGVYFCASSQDLYQPQHFGDGTRLSIL.

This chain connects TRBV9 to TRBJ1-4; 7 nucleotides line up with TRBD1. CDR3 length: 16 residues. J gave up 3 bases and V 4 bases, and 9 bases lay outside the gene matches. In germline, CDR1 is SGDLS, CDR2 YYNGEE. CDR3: CASSPRTGTANEKLFF. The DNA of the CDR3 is TGTGCCAGCAGCCCGAGAACCGGGACAGCTAATGAAAAACTGTTTTTT.

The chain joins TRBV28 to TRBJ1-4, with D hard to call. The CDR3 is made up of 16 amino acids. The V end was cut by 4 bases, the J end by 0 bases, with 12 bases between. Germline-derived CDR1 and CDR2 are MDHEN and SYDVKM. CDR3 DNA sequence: TGTGCCAGCAGTTCCCTGGAGCCTGCAACTAATGAAAAACTGTTTTTT. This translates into CASSSLEPATNEKLFF.

The CDR3 protein is CASSSLRGDRHEQYF. CDR3 bases: TGTGCCAGCAGCTCCCTCAGGGGGGATAGGCACGAGCAGTACTTC. The chain employs TRBV7-9 and TRBJ2-7, with a tentative D call TRBD1 (7 bases). Germline V gives CDR1 SEHNR, CDR2 FQNEAQ (reference sequence). The V end lost 4 bases, the J end lost 5 bases, and 18 bases lay between the germline ends. The CDR3 totals 15 residues.

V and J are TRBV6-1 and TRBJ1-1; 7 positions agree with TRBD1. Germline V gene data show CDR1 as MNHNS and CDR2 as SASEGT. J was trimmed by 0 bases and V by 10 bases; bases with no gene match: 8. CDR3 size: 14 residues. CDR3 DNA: TGTGCCATCCGGGACAGAGAAATGAACACTGAAGCTTTCTTT. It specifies CAIRDREMNTEAFF.

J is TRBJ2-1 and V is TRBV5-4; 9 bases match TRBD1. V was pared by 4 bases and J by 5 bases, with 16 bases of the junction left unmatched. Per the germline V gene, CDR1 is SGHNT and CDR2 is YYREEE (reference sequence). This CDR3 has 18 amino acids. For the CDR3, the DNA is TGTGCCAGCAGCCCGAGGGGACAGGGAGCTCCTCTCGACAATGAGCAGTTCTTC. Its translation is CASSPRGQGAPLDNEQFF.

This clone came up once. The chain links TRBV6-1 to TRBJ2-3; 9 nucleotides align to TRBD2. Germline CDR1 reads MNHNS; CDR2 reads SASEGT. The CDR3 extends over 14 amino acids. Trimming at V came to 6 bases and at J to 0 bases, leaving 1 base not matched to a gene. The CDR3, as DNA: TGTGCCAGCAGAACTAGCGGGAGCACAGATACGCAGTATTTT. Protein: CASRTSGSTDTQYF.

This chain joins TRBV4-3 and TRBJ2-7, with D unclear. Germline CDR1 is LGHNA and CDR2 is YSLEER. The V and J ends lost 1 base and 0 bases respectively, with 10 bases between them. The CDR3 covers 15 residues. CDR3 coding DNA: TGCGCCAGCAGCCAAGGTGGGGAATTCTCCTACGAGCAGTACTTC. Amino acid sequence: CASSQGGEFSYEQYF.

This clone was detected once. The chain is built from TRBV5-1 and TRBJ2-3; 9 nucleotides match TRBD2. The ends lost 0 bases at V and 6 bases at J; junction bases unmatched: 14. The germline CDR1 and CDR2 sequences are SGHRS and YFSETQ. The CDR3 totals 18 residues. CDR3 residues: CASSLGNSGRGWADTQYF. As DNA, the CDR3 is TGCGCCAGCAGCTTGGGTAATAGCGGGAGAGGCTGGGCGGATACGCAGTATTTT.

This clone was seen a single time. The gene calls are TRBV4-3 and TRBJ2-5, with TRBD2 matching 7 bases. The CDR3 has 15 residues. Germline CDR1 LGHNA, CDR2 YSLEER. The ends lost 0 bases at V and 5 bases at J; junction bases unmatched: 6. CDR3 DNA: TGCGCCAGCAGCCAAGATTTACTGGGGGGGGAGACCCAGTACTTC. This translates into CASSQDLLGGETQYF.

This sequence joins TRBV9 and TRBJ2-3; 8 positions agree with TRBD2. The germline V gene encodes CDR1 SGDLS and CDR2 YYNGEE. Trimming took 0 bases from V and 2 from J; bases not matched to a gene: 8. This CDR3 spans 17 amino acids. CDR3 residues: CASSVGSLAGNTDTQYF. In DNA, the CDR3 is TGTGCCAGCAGCGTAGGATCTCTAGCGGGCAACACAGATACGCAGTATTTT.

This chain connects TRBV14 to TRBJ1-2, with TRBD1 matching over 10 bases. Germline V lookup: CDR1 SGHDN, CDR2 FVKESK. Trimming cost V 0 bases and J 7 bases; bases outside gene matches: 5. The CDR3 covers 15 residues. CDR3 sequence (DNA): TGTGCCAGCAGCCAAGATTGGACAGGGGGTACTGGCTACACCTTC. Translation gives CASSQDWTGGTGYTF.

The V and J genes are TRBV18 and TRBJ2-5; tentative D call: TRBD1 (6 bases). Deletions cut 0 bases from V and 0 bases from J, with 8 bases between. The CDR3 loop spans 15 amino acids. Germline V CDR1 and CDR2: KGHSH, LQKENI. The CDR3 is CASSPPRGNQETQYF. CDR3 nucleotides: TGTGCCAGCTCACCACCGAGGGGGAACCAAGAGACCCAGTACTTC.

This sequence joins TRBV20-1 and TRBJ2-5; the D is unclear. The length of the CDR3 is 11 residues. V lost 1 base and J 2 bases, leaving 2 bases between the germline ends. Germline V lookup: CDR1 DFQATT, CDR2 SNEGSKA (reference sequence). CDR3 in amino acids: CSARAQETQYF. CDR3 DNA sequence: TGCAGTGCTAGAGCTCAAGAGACCCAGTACTTC.

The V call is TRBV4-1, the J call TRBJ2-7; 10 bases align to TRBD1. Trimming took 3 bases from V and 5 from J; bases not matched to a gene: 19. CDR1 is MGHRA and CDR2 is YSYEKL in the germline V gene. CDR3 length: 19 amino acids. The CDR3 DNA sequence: TGCGCCAGCAGCCACCGTCAGGAGAGAGACGGGACAGGGGCGAACGAGCAGTACTTC. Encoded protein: CASSHRQERDGTGANEQYF.

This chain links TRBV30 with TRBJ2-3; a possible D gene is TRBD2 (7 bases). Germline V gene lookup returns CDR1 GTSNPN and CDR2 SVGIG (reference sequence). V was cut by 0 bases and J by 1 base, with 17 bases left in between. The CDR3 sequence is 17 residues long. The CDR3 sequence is CAWSVHGGADRTDTQYF. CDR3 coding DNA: TGTGCCTGGAGTGTACATGGGGGGGCGGACCGCACAGATACGCAGTATTTT. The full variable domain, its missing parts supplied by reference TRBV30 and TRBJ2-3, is SQTIHQWPATLVQPVGSPLSLECTVEGTSNPNLYWYRQAAGRGLQLLFYSVGIGQISSEVPQNLSASRPQDRQFILSSKKLLLSDSGFYLCAWSVHGGADRTDTQYFGPGTRLTVL.

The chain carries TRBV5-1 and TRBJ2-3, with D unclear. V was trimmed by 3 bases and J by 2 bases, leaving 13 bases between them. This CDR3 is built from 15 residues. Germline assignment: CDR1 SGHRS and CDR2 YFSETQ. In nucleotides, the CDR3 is TGCGCCAGCAGCTCGACATATTATAACACAGATACGCAGTATTTT. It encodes CASSSTYYNTDTQYF. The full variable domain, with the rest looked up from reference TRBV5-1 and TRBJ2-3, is KAGVTQTPRYLIKTRGQQVTLSCSPISGHRSVSWYQQTPGQGLQFLFEYFSETQRNKGNFPGRFSGRQFSNSRSEMNVSTLELGDSALYLCASSSTYYNTDTQYFGPGTRLTVL.

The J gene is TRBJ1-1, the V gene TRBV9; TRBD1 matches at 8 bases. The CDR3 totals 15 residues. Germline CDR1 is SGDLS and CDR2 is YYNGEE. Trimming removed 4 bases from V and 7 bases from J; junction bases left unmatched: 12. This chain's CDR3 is CASSRTGKGLSEAFF. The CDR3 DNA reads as TGTGCCAGCAGCCGGACAGGGAAAGGACTCAGTGAAGCTTTCTTT.